Listed below are T cell receptor beta chains from one sample, sequenced in a study of blood T cells in healthy people across ages. TCRdb passed the 5' RACE reads through MiXCR, listing each CDR3 protein once. The sample records 1,800,000 or so distinct CDR3 sequences, about two fifths being singletons. Sequenced material: blood. All receptors derive from a human donor in good health. Both conserved end residues are part of each CDR3. D genes are given only for firm matches. Not every row has a clone size; where given, it reads once, few, many or a size class.

D | size | J | V | DNA | CDR3
TRBD1 | . | TRBJ2-3 | TRBV12-3/TRBV12-4 | TGTGCCGCCAGGGGGCCTGTCACAGATACGCAGTATTTT | CAARGPVTDTQYF
. | few | TRBJ2-1 | TRBV4-3 | TGCGCCAGCAGCCAAGATGTTAGGGTCGATGAGCAGTTCTTC | CASSQDVRVDEQFF
. | . | TRBJ2-7 | TRBV20-1 | TGCAGTGCTAGTCCCCTCCGTTTGACCAGCGAGCAGTACTTC | CSASPLRLTSEQYF
TRBD1 | few | TRBJ1-2 | TRBV29-1 | TGCAGCGCTATGACAGGGGGGGACTATGGCTACACCTTC | CSAMTGGDYGYTF
TRBD2 | few | TRBJ2-1 | TRBV5-1 | TGCGCCAGCAGCTTGGGGACTAGCCTCAATGAGCAGTTCTTC | CASSLGTSLNEQFF
TRBD1 | few | TRBJ2-7 | TRBV3-1 | TGTGCCAGCAGCCACACAGGGGTAAGGAGTGACGAGCAGTACTTC | CASSHTGVRSDEQYF
. | few | TRBJ2-3 | TRBV7-3 | TGTGCCAGCAGCTTAAACAGTCCGGGAACGGATACGCAGTATTTT | CASSLNSPGTDTQYF
. | once | TRBJ2-2 | TRBV7-9 | TGTGCCAGCAGGACAACCGGGGAGCTGTTTTTT | CASRTTGELFF
. | . | TRBJ1-1 | TRBV7-9 | TGTGCCAGCAGCTTAATTCCGGAGACTGAAGCTTTCTTT | CASSLIPETEAFF
. | few | TRBJ2-5 | TRBV2 | TGTGCCAGCAGTGTGTCTCGCAGATCGGTTGTGCAGTACTTC | CASSVSRRSVVQYF
TRBD2 | few | TRBJ2-3 | TRBV20-1 | TGCAGTGTTAGAGCGGGGGGGCCGACGACAGATACGCAGTATTTT | CSVRAGGPTTDTQYF
. | . | TRBJ2-3 | TRBV6-6 | TGTGCCAGCAAAGAAGACAGTTACACAGATACGCAGTATTTT | CASKEDSYTDTQYF
. | . | TRBJ2-5 | TRBV7-9 | TGTGCCAGCAGCTTAGGGGTTGCAGGTATCGGAGAGACCCAGTACTTC | CASSLGVAGIGETQYF
TRBD1 | once | TRBJ2-2 | TRBV7-9 | TGTGCCAGCAGCTCACGTCTCGGGACAGGGGGTTCCGGGGAGCTGTTTTTT | CASSSRLGTGGSGELFF
. | . | TRBJ2-5 | TRBV20-1 | TGCAGGGCCTTTCAGGCGGGGCGGGTGGAGACCCAGTACTTC | CRAFQAGRVETQYF
. | . | TRBJ2-7 | TRBV7-8 | TGTGCCAGCAGCTTAGATACCGGACTGGGATCCTACGAGCAGTACTTC | CASSLDTGLGSYEQYF
. | few | TRBJ2-7 | TRBV4-3 | TGCGCCAGCAGCCAGGGAGGAGGGGTCCCCTCCTACGAGCAGTACTTC | CASSQGGGVPSYEQYF
. | . | TRBJ1-4 | TRBV13 | TGTGCCAGCAGCTCCCCGGGAGGGGCTGAAAAACTGTTTTTT | CASSSPGGAEKLFF
. | . | TRBJ2-1 | TRBV3-1 | TGTGTCAGCAGGCCTCCAGGTAACAATGAGCAGTTCTTC | CVSRPPGNNEQFF
. | . | TRBJ2-1 | TRBV29-1 | TGCAGCGTTGAAGCGGGGGAGGTAAATGAGCAGTTCTTC | CSVEAGEVNEQFF
. | . | TRBJ2-5 | TRBV27 | TGTGCCAGCGGAACAGGGAGGCGAGAGACCCAGTACTTC | CASGTGRRETQYF
. | few | TRBJ2-1 | TRBV12-3/TRBV12-4 | TGTGCCAGCAGTTTTACCCAGTACAATGAGCAGTTCTTC | CASSFTQYNEQFF
. | . | TRBJ2-7 | TRBV12-3/TRBV12-4 | TGTGCCAGCAGCTCCCTTTGGGGGAACTACTACGAGCAGTACTTC | CASSSLWGNYYEQYF
. | once | TRBJ1-2 | TRBV9 | TGTGCCAGCAGCAATCTCCCCTCGGGTTCGGACGGCTACACCTTC | CASSNLPSGSDGYTF
. | few | TRBJ1-1 | TRBV12-3/TRBV12-4 | TGTGCCAGCAGGGATGGAGTAGAAGCTTTCTTT | CASRDGVEAFF
TRBD1 | . | TRBJ1-5 | TRBV14 | TGTGCCAGCAGCCACTTGACAGGGACAAATCAGCCCCAGCATTTT | CASSHLTGTNQPQHF
. | . | TRBJ2-7 | TRBV6-2/TRBV6-3 | TGTGCCAGCAGTTACGGTCCACCCGGGGTCTACGAGCAGTACTTC | CASSYGPPGVYEQYF
. | . | TRBJ1-5 | TRBV20-1 | TGCAGTGCTCGACCGCAGTTCAATCAGCCCCAGCATTTT | CSARPQFNQPQHF
. | . | TRBJ2-5 | TRBV10-3 | TGTGCCATCAGGGGCTACCAGCAAGAGACCCAGTACTTC | CAIRGYQQETQYF
. | . | TRBJ2-3 | TRBV24-1 | TGTGCCACCAGTGAGAGAGTTAGCACAGATACGCAGTATTTT | CATSERVSTDTQYF
TRBD1 | . | TRBJ2-3 | TRBV9 | TGTGCCAGCAGCCCTAGTCTCACAGGGGGCTTTACAGATACGCAGTATTTT | CASSPSLTGGFTDTQYF
. | few | TRBJ1-2 | TRBV20-1 | TGCAGTGCCCAGGAAGGACAGTCAATCTATGGCTACACCTTC | CSAQEGQSIYGYTF
. | . | TRBJ2-3 | TRBV15 | TGTGCCACCAGCAGTTTTAGGGATACGCAGTATTTT | CATSSFRDTQYF
TRBD1 | . | TRBJ2-7 | TRBV6-2/TRBV6-3 | TGTGCCAGCAGTCGCCCCACGAGGACAGGATCCTACGAGCAGTACTTC | CASSRPTRTGSYEQYF
. | . | TRBJ1-4 | TRBV9 | TGTGCCAGCAGCGTAGGCGCCAGCGGCGGTGAAAAACTGTTTTTT | CASSVGASGGEKLFF
. | many | TRBJ2-6 | TRBV12-3/TRBV12-4 | TGTGCCAGCTCAGAGGGATGGGGGGCCAACGTCCTGACTTTC | CASSEGWGANVLTF
. | . | TRBJ1-5 | TRBV7-2 | TGTGCCAGCAGCTCCCTAGTCAGGGAAAGGGACAATCAGCCCCAGCATTTT | CASSSLVRERDNQPQHF
. | . | TRBJ2-1 | TRBV4-2 | TGTGCCAGCAGCCGGTCGGGTGGACAGCAAGAGACCCAGTTCTTC | CASSRSGGQQETQFF
. | . | TRBJ1-2 | TRBV4-2 | TGTGCCAGCAGCCAAGATGGAGGTCCGGGCTATGGCTACACCTTC | CASSQDGGPGYGYTF
. | many | TRBJ2-5 | TRBV7-2 | TGTGCCAGCAGCTTCAGGACTCTGCAAGAGACCCAGTACTTC | CASSFRTLQETQYF
. | . | TRBJ2-1 | TRBV7-2 | TGTGCCAGCAGCAACCGGGCCCAGGGATTGGAGCAGTTCTTC | CASSNRAQGLEQFF
TRBD1 | . | TRBJ1-2 | TRBV4-3 | TGCGCCAGCAGCCAAGGGACAGGGTTTGTCTATGGCTACACCTTC | CASSQGTGFVYGYTF
. | . | TRBJ2-2 | TRBV4-3 | TGCGCCAGCAGCCAACAGGCGTACACCGGGGAGCTGTTTTTT | CASSQQAYTGELFF
. | few | TRBJ1-2 | TRBV12-3/TRBV12-4 | TGTGCCAGCAGTTTAGCGGCGGAGACGGGCTACACCTTC | CASSLAAETGYTF
TRBD1 | . | TRBJ1-2 | TRBV20-1 | TGCAGTGCTAGAGTCGACAGGGCGGGGGGCTACACCTTC | CSARVDRAGGYTF
TRBD2 | . | TRBJ2-7 | TRBV6-6 | TGTACCAGCAGTATGGGGGGGAGCTCCTACGAGCAGTACTTC | CTSSMGGSSYEQYF
. | . | TRBJ2-1 | TRBV5-1 | TGCGCCAGCATCCGGGACACAAGCTCCTACAATGAGCAGTTCTTC | CASIRDTSSYNEQFF
. | . | TRBJ1-5 | TRBV7-2 | TGTGTCAGCAGCTTACAGGGTCGGTTTCAGCCCCAGCATTTT | CVSSLQGRFQPQHF
. | . | TRBJ2-7 | TRBV20-1 | TGCAGTGCTAGAGTCAAAGGAAAGGTTCACGAGCAGTACTTC | CSARVKGKVHEQYF
. | . | TRBJ2-3 | TRBV6-2/TRBV6-3 | TGTGCCAGCAGTTACTCCGGGGGTTTCGGGTATTTT | CASSYSGGFGYF
. | . | TRBJ2-3 | TRBV5-1 | TGCGCCAGCAGCTTGGTAAGGGAGGCAGATACGCAGTATTTT | CASSLVREADTQYF
TRBD2 | . | TRBJ2-1 | TRBV12-3/TRBV12-4 | TGTGCCAGCAGTTCCCGGGGACTAGCGGGCCTATCCTACAATGAGCAGTTCTTC | CASSSRGLAGLSYNEQFF
. | . | TRBJ2-7 | TRBV20-1 | TGCAGTGCTAGAGGGAAGGTGGGTGAGGGCGAGCAGTACTTC | CSARGKVGEGEQYF
TRBD1 | . | TRBJ2-7 | TRBV28 | TGTGCCAGCAGTTTGACGGGGACAGGGGACTCCTACGAGCAGTACTTC | CASSLTGTGDSYEQYF
TRBD1 | . | TRBJ1-4 | TRBV6-6 | TGTGCCAGCAGCCCACGCAGGGGGCATAATGAAAAACGGTTTTTT | CASSPRRGHNEKRFF
TRBD2 | . | TRBJ2-5 | TRBV29-1 | TGCAGCGTTTCCGGGGGGGCCAGGGAGACCCAGTACTTC | CSVSGGARETQYF
. | . | TRBJ1-2 | TRBV4-2 | TGTGCCAGCAGCCAAGATGAGGCCAGGGGATATGGCTACACCTTC | CASSQDEARGYGYTF
TRBD2 | few | TRBJ2-4 | TRBV7-3 | TGTGCCAGCAGCTTAACTGGAGCTAGCGGGGTCAAAAACATTCAGTACTTC | CASSLTGASGVKNIQYF
. | . | TRBJ2-1 | TRBV7-2 | TGCGCCAGCAGCCTTCACGGTGGGGACTACAATGAGCAGTTCTTC | CASSLHGGDYNEQFF